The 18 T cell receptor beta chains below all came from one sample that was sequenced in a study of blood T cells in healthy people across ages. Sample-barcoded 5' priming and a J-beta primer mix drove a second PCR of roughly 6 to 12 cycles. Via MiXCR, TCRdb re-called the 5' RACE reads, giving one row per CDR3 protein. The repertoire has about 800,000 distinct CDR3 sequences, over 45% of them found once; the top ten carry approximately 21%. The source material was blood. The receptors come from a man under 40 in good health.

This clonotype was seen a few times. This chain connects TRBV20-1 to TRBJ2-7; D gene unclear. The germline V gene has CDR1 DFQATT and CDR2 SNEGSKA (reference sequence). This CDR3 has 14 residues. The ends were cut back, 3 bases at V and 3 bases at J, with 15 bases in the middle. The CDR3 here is CSASRVVGFYEQYF. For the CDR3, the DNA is TGCAGTGCTAGTCGTGTTGTGGGGTTCTACGAGCAGTACTTC.

The CDR3 DNA reads as TGTGCCAGCAGTAAGGCGGGAGGGCCATTTAAAAATGAGCAGTTCTTC. It encodes CASSKAGGPFKNEQFF. The chain uses TRBV28 and TRBJ2-1, with 9 nucleotides matching TRBD2. The CDR3 runs to 16 residues. Looked up from germline, CDR1 is MDHEN and CDR2 is SYDVKM. V trimming: 5 bases; J trimming: 7 bases; junction bases outside the gene matches: 12.

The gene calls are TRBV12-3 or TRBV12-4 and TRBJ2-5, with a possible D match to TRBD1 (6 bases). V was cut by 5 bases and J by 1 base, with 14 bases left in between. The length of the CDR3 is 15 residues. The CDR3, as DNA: TGTGCCAGCAGTCCAAACGGACAGCCCCAAGAGACCCAGTACTTC. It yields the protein CASSPNGQPQETQYF.

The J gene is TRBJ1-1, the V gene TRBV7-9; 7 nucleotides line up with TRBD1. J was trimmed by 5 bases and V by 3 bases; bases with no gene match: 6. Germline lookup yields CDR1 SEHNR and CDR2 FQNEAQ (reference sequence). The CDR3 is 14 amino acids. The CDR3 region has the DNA TGTGCCAGCAGCTTGATGGGACAGCAAACTGAAGCTTTCTTT. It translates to CASSLMGQQTEAFF.

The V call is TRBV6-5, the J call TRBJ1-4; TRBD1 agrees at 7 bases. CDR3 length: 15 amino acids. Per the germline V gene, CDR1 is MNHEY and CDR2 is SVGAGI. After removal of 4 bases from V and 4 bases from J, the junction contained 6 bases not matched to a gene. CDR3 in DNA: TGTGCCAGCAGTTCTAACAGGGGTTTTAATGAAAAACTGTTTTTT. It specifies CASSSNRGFNEKLFF.

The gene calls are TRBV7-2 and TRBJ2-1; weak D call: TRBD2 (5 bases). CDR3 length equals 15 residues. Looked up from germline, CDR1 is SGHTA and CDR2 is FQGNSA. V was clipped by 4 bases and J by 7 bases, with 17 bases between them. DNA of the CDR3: TGTGCCAGCAGCTCGCGGGTAACCCTCAAAAATGAGCAGTTCTTC. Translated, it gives CASSSRVTLKNEQFF.

CDR3 coding DNA: TGCAGTGCTTCGGAAGGGGGGGCCGCCACCGGGGAGCTGTTTTTT. This encodes CSASEGGAATGELFF. The chain carries TRBV20-1 and TRBJ2-2, with TRBD2 as a possible D gene (7 bases). V lost 5 bases and J 4 bases, leaving 17 bases between the germline ends. The CDR3 has 15 residues. The germline V gene encodes CDR1 DFQATT and CDR2 SNEGSKA (reference sequence).

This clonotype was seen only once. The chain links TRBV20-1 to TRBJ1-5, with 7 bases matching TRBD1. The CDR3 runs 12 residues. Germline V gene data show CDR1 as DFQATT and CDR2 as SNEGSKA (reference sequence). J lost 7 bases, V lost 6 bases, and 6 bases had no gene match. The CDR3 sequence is CSARTGAQPQHF. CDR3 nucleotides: TGCAGTGCCCGGACAGGTGCCCAGCCCCAGCATTTT.

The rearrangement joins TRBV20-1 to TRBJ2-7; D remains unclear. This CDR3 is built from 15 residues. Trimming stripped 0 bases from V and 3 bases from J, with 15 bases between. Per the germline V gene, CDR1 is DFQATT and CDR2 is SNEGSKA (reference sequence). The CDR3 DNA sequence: TGCAGTGCTAGAGATCGGGCGAGGCGGTGCTACGAGCAGTACTTC. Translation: CSARDRARRCYEQYF.

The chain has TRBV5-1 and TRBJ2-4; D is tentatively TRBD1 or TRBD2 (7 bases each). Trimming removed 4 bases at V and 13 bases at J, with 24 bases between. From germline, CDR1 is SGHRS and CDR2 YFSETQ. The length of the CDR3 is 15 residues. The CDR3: CASSQSGTGEGGQYF. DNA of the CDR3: TGCGCCAGCAGCCAATCCGGAACAGGGGAGGGAGGGCAGTACTTC.

For the CDR3, the DNA is TGCAGTGCGATGGTAAACCAAGAGACCCAGTACTTC. Translating gives CSAMVNQETQYF. This rearrangement joins TRBV20-1 to TRBJ2-5; no reliable D call. Germline assignment: CDR1 DFQATT and CDR2 SNEGSKA (reference sequence). This CDR3 spans 12 amino acids. V lost 6 bases and J 0 bases, leaving 8 bases between the germline ends.

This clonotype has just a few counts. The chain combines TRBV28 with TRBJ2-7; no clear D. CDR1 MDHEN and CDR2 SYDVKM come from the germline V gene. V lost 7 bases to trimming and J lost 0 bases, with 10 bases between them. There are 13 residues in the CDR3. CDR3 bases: TGTGCCAGCAAAGAGGCTAGCTCCTACGAGCAGTACTTC. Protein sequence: CASKEASSYEQYF.

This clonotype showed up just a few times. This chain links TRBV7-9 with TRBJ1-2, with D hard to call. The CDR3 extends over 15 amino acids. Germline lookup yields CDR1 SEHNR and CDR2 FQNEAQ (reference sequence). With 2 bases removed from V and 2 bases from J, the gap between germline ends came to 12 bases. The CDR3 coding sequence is TGTGCCAGCAGCTTATCGGTTGGGGAAAACTATGGCTACACCTTC. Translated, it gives CASSLSVGENYGYTF. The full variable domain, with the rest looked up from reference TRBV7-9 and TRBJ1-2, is DTGVSQNPRHKITKRGQNVTFRCDPISEHNRLYWYRQTLGQGPEFLTYFQNEAQLEKSRLLSDRFSAERPKGSFSTLEIQRTEQGDSAMYLCASSLSVGENYGYTFGSGTRLTVV.

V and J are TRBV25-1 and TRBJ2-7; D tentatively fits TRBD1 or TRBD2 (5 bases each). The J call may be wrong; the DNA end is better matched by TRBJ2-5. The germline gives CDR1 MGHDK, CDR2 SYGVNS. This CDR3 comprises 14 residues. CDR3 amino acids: CASSDYGGKETQYF. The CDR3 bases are TGTGCCAGCAGTGACTATGGGGGAAAAGAGACCCAGTACTTC.

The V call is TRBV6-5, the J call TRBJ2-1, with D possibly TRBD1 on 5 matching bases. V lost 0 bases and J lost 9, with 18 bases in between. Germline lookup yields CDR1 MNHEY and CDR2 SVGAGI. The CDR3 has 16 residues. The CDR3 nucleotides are TGTGCCAGCAGTTACTCCCCAGTAGTGTGGGGCGGTGAGCAGTTCTTC. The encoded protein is CASSYSPVVWGGEQFF.

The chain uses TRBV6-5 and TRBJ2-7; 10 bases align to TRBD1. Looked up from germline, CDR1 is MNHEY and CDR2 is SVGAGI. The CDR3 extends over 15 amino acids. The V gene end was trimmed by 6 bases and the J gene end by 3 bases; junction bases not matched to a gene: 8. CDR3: CASSPGQGILYEQYF. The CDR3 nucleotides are TGTGCCAGCAGCCCGGGACAGGGGATTCTCTACGAGCAGTACTTC.

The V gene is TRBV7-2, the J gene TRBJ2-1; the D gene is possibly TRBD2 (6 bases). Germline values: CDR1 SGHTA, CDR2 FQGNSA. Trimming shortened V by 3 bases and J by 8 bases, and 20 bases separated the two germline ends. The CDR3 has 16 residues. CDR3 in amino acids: CASSFGSVGSWYEQFF. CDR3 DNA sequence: TGTGCCAGCAGCTTCGGATCCGTCGGGAGCTGGTATGAGCAGTTCTTC.

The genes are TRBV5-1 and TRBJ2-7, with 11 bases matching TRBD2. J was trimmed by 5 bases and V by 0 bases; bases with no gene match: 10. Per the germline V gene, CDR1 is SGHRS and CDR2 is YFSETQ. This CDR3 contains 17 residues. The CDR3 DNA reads TGCGCCAGCAGCTTGGTGGGGGACACTAGCGGGGGAGACGAGCAGTACTTC. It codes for CASSLVGDTSGGDEQYF.